The 12 T cell receptor beta chains given below trace back to one sample, sequenced in a study of blood T cell repertoires in COVID-19 (TCRdb year 2020). The method was the immunoSEQ multiplex PCR assay. Held by TCRdb, this immuneACCESS table contains in-frame sequences only and omits some clones. Under half of the omission traces to an unresolved V gene where checked; the cause of the rest is unknown. For this sample the table gives roughly 150,000 clones, of which approximately 82% were detected only once. Roughly a fifth of the sample is in the top ten clones. Sequenced: peripheral blood. All receptors come from an older woman who had recovered from COVID-19.

The J gene is TRBJ2-3, the V gene TRBV19; 7 bases line up with TRBD1. The V and J ends lost 2 bases and 2 bases, in that order; junction bases with no gene match: 4. CDR1 and CDR2 from the germline V gene are LNHDA and SQIVND (reference sequence). The CDR3 totals 15 residues. This chain's CDR3 is CASSIYRGLTDTQYF. The CDR3 DNA sequence: TGTGCCAGTAGTATATATAGGGGGCTCACAGATACGCAGTATTTT.

This chain joins TRBV5-1 and TRBJ1-3; D is uncertain. Trimming left V 4 bases short and J 0 bases short, with 11 bases between. Germline CDR1 is SGHRS and CDR2 is YFSETQ. The CDR3 runs to 15 residues. The CDR3 DNA reads TGCGCCAGCAGCCTGGCCCCGCGCTCTGGAAACACCATATATTTT. Residues: CASSLAPRSGNTIYF.

This rearrangement joins TRBV6-4 to TRBJ1-2; D not resolved. Germline CDR1 MRHNA, CDR2 SNTAGT. The CDR3 consists of 14 residues. Trimming took 0 bases from V and 7 from J, leaving 12 bases between them. As DNA, the CDR3 is TGTGCCAGCAGTGACTCTCGCGTTACGGGTGGCTACACCTTC. It is translated as CASSDSRVTGGYTF.

This sequence joins TRBV19 and TRBJ1-2; 7 positions match TRBD1. Trimming cost V 5 bases and J 0 bases; bases outside gene matches: 6. The CDR3 spans 15 residues. Germline CDR1 and CDR2: LNHDA and SQIVND (reference sequence). The CDR3 region is CASSPRTGTNYGYTF. The CDR3 DNA sequence: TGTGCCAGTAGTCCCCGGACAGGAACTAACTATGGCTACACCTTC.

This clone has a count of ten or more. This chain links TRBV12-3 or TRBV12-4 with TRBJ2-2, with TRBD1 matching over 9 bases. CDR3 length: 13 amino acids. V dropped 7 bases and J dropped 6; count of bases not matched to a gene: 3. CDR3 sequence reads: CASTRQGAGELFF. CDR3 nucleotides: TGTGCCAGCACCCGACAGGGGGCCGGGGAGCTGTTTTTT.

V gene TRBV2 combines with J gene TRBJ1-2; tentative D call: TRBD1 (5 bases). V was clipped by 1 base and J by 7 bases, with 13 bases between them. Germline V lookup: CDR1 SNHLY, CDR2 FYNNEI. CDR3 length equals 14 residues. The CDR3 nucleotides read TGTGCCAGCAGTGAAGACCGGGGGGTGGGTGGCTACACCTTC. Protein sequence: CASSEDRGVGGYTF.

The chain uses TRBV5-4 and TRBJ2-5; D may be TRBD2 (5 bases). The CDR3 extends over 15 amino acids. In germline, CDR1 is SGHNT, CDR2 YYREEE (reference sequence). Trimming took 4 bases from V and 0 from J, leaving 13 bases between them. The CDR3 loop is CASSGGGPYQETQYF. The CDR3 bases are TGTGCCAGCAGCGGCGGAGGCCCGTACCAAGAGACCCAGTACTTC. The full variable domain, rest sourced from reference TRBV5-4 and TRBJ2-5, is ETGVTQSPTHLIKTRGQQVTLRCSSQSGHNTVSWYQQALGQGPQFIFQYYREEENGRGNFPPRFSGLQFPNYSSELNVNALELDDSALYLCASSGGGPYQETQYFGPGTRLLVL.

In DNA, the CDR3 is TGTGCCAGCTCCCTACAGGGGGCACCAGCGGATGGCTACACCTTC. Translated, it gives CASSLQGAPADGYTF. This sequence joins TRBV18 and TRBJ1-2, with 9 positions matching TRBD1. Germline CDR1 and CDR2: KGHSH and LQKENI. The V gene end was trimmed by 6 bases and the J gene end by 6 bases; junction bases not matched to a gene: 11. This CDR3 has 15 amino acids.

This CDR3 is CASSQGGGGDTQYF. Here the CDR3 DNA reads TGTGCCAGCAGCCAAGGGGGGGGCGGGGATACGCAGTATTTT. The rearrangement uses TRBV4-2 and TRBJ2-3, with a possible D match to TRBD2 (7 bases). The CDR3 is 14 amino acids. The V and J ends lost 1 base and 6 bases respectively, with 11 bases between them. Looked up from germline, CDR1 is LGHNA and CDR2 is YNFKEQ.

The table lists this clone with a few counts. The gene calls are TRBV18 and TRBJ1-2; TRBD1 aligns across 8 bases. Germline V gene data show CDR1 as KGHSH and CDR2 as LQKENI. Unmatched junction bases numbered 12, after V lost 3 bases and J lost 6 bases. The CDR3 runs to 16 residues. CDR3 region: CASSPVSTGGRDGYTF. The CDR3 region has the DNA TGTGCCAGCTCACCGGTTTCCACAGGGGGACGCGATGGCTACACCTTC.

The genes are TRBV10-3 and TRBJ2-5; D gene unclear. The V end lost 2 bases, the J end lost 5 bases, and 6 bases lay between the germline ends. The V gene's germline CDR1 is ENHRY and CDR2 SYGVKD. The CDR3 covers 12 residues. The CDR3 DNA reads as TGTGCCATCAGTGAGACGGTGGAGACCCAGTACTTC. Translated: CAISETVETQYF.

This chain links TRBV9 with TRBJ2-7; the D gene is possibly TRBD2 (5 bases). This CDR3 comprises 12 residues. CDR1 is SGDLS and CDR2 is YYNGEE in the germline V gene. Trimming removed 3 bases at V and 3 bases at J, with 7 bases between. DNA of the CDR3: TGTGCCAGCAGCGACCGGGACTACGAGCAGTACTTC. It yields the protein CASSDRDYEQYF.